The 25 T cell receptor beta chains in this list originate from one sample, sequenced in a study of blood T cells in healthy people across ages. With a J-beta primer mix and a sample-barcoded 5' primer, a second PCR ran roughly 6 to 11 cycles. Each CDR3 protein is one row after TCRdb ran MiXCR on the 5' RACE reads. The sample carries 1.5 million to 1.8 million distinct CDR3 sequences, roughly 43% recorded once. Sequences were obtained from blood. These receptors were taken from a woman aged 18 to 35 in good health.

This rearrangement joins TRBV12-3 or TRBV12-4 to TRBJ2-1; TRBD2 is a possible D gene (5 bases). CDR3 length: 15 residues. Trimming pared 3 bases from V and 5 bases from J, leaving 14 bases between. CDR3 nucleotide sequence: TGTGCCAGCAGTTTGCCGGGTGGGAGACACAATGAGCAGTTCTTC. Translating it yields CASSLPGGRHNEQFF.

The gene calls are TRBV4-3 and TRBJ1-2, with D perhaps TRBD1 (5 bases). Deletions cut 0 bases from V and 7 bases from J, with 15 bases between. The germline V gene encodes CDR1 LGHNA and CDR2 YSLEER. This CDR3 has 15 amino acids. The chain's CDR3 is CASSQEPGGGLGYTF. CDR3 bases: TGCGCCAGCAGCCAAGAGCCCGGCGGGGGTCTTGGCTACACCTTC.

This clonotype has only one observation. J is TRBJ1-5 and V is TRBV30; D ambiguous. CDR3 length: 13 residues. Trimming left V 0 bases short and J 4 bases short, with 7 bases between. The V gene's germline CDR1 is GTSNPN and CDR2 SVGIG (reference sequence). CDR3 coding DNA: TGTGCCTGGAGTGTTAGCTGGAATCAGCCCCAGCATTTT. This gives the protein CAWSVSWNQPQHF.

The chain joins TRBV25-1 to TRBJ1-5, with unresolved D. The V gene lost 2 bases and the J gene lost 0 bases, with 8 bases spanning the gap. Per the germline V gene, CDR1 is MGHDK and CDR2 is SYGVNS. The CDR3 length is 15 residues. The chain's CDR3 is CASSEPGDSNQPQHF. The CDR3 nucleotides read TGTGCCAGCAGTGAACCAGGAGATAGCAATCAGCCCCAGCATTTT. The full variable domain, its missing parts supplied by reference TRBV25-1 and TRBJ1-5, is EADIYQTPRYLVIGTGKKITLECSQTMGHDKMYWYQQDPGMELHLIHYSYGVNSTEKGDLSSESTVSRIRTEHFPLTLESARPSHTSQYLCASSEPGDSNQPQHFGDGTRLSIL.

The chain uses TRBV28 and TRBJ2-3, with TRBD2 identical over 7 bases. Germline CDR1 is MDHEN and CDR2 is SYDVKM. The CDR3 is 16 residues long. Trimming took 2 bases from V and 4 from J; bases not matched to a gene: 9. Here the CDR3 DNA reads TGTGCCAGCAGTTTACTCCCAGGAGCGGGACCAGATACGCAGTATTTT. Residues: CASSLLPGAGPDTQYF.

In this sample, this clonotype turned up a few times. The rearrangement joins TRBV9 to TRBJ2-3, with 7 bases lining up with TRBD1. Germline loops: CDR1 SGDLS, CDR2 YYNGEE. Trimming cost V 7 bases and J 6 bases; bases outside gene matches: 17. This CDR3 is 16 amino acids long. CDR3 amino acids: CASATGQASISDTQYF. The CDR3 region has the DNA TGTGCCAGCGCAACCGGACAGGCCTCTATCTCGGATACGCAGTATTTT. Full variable domain (rest looked up from reference TRBV9 and TRBJ2-3): DSGVTQTPKHLITATGQRVTLRCSPRSGDLSVYWYQQSLDQGLQFLIQYYNGEERAKGNILERFSAQQFPDLHSELNLSSLELGDSALYFCASATGQASISDTQYFGPGTRLTVL.

This clonotype has more than one count but fewer than ten. The chain recombines TRBV3-1 with TRBJ1-2; perhaps TRBD1 as D (6 bases). V was trimmed by 2 bases and J by 7 bases, leaving 11 bases between them. This CDR3 contains 13 residues. CDR1 LGHDT and CDR2 YNNKEL come from the germline V gene (reference sequence). The CDR3: CASSQSTGSGYTF. CDR3 coding DNA: TGTGCCAGCAGCCAAAGCACAGGGAGTGGCTACACCTTC.

This clonotype was picked up a small number of times. The CDR3 coding sequence is TGCGCCAGCAGCCAACCGGGACAGGGGGCATTTAACTATGGCTACACCTTC. Protein product: CASSQPGQGAFNYGYTF. This chain uses TRBV4-1 with TRBJ1-2, with 12 nucleotides matching TRBD1. CDR3 size: 17 residues. With 2 bases clipped from V and 1 base from J, the junction kept 5 bases outside the gene matches. Germline V CDR1 and CDR2: MGHRA, YSYEKL.

This clonotype came up a few times. V is TRBV10-3 and J is TRBJ2-7; D might be TRBD1 (6 bases). Trimming shortened V by 3 bases and J by 2 bases, and 11 bases separated the two germline ends. From germline, CDR1 is ENHRY and CDR2 SYGVKD. This CDR3 contains 14 residues. CDR3 region: CAISDPGATYEQYF. The CDR3 DNA sequence: TGTGCCATCAGTGACCCAGGGGCAACCTACGAGCAGTACTTC.

The genes are TRBV4-2 and TRBJ1-5; D is ambiguous. Trimming shortened V by 2 bases and J by 0 bases, and 8 bases separated the two germline ends. CDR3 size: 15 residues. CDR1 is LGHNA and CDR2 is YNFKEQ in the germline V gene. CDR3 amino acids: CASSQSVNSNQPQHF. DNA of the CDR3: TGTGCCAGCAGCCAAAGTGTCAATAGCAATCAGCCCCAGCATTTT.

The V gene is TRBV15, the J gene TRBJ1-5, with TRBD1 matching 9 bases. Trimming cost V 9 bases and J 6 bases; bases outside gene matches: 6. The germline gives CDR1 LNHNV, CDR2 YYDKDF (reference sequence). The CDR3 consists of 13 residues. In DNA, the CDR3 is TGTGCCACGGGGGACAGGGCCGTTCAGCCCCAGCATTTT. Translation gives CATGDRAVQPQHF.

The chain combines TRBV27 with TRBJ1-6, with D possibly matching TRBD1 (5 bases). Germline V lookup: CDR1 MNHEY, CDR2 SMNVEV (reference sequence). With 2 bases removed from V and 2 bases from J, the gap between germline ends came to 10 bases. The CDR3 extends over 16 amino acids. Here the CDR3 reads CASSLRGLTYNSPLHF. CDR3 bases: TGTGCCAGCAGTTTAAGGGGACTTACCTATAATTCACCCCTCCACTTT.

The chain has TRBV12-3 or TRBV12-4 and TRBJ2-7; D is perhaps TRBD2 (6 bases). The CDR3 has 15 residues. Trimming took off 5 bases at V and 7 bases at J, with 21 bases between the two ends. CDR3 sequence reads: CASSPSSDSYNEQYF. CDR3 bases: TGTGCCAGCAGTCCTTCTAGCGACTCCTACAATGAGCAGTACTTC.

This chain uses TRBV4-3 with TRBJ1-1; D gene uncertain. The CDR3 runs to 15 residues. V lost 0 bases and J lost 1, with 9 bases in between. The germline V gene has CDR1 LGHNA and CDR2 YSLEER. The CDR3 reads CASSQDSSGNTEAFF. The CDR3, as DNA: TGCGCCAGCAGCCAAGATTCTTCGGGGAACACTGAAGCTTTCTTT.

This clonotype has more than one count but fewer than ten. This chain connects TRBV12-3 or TRBV12-4 to TRBJ2-7; D not resolved. Trimming shortened V by 3 bases and J by 0 bases, and 9 bases separated the two germline ends. The CDR3 sequence is 14 residues long. The CDR3, as DNA: TGTGCCAGCAGTTTTCCGCCAAGCTCCTACGAGCAGTACTTC. It codes for CASSFPPSSYEQYF.

The CDR3: CAGTPRSHNEQFF. The CDR3 DNA is TGTGCCGGCACCCCGAGGTCCCACAATGAGCAGTTCTTC. The V and J genes are TRBV6-2 or TRBV6-3 and TRBJ2-1; D remains ambiguous. Between the trimmed V and J ends, which lost 11 bases and 5 bases, there was a span of 16 bases. CDR1 is MNHEY, CDR2 SVGEGT, per germline. The CDR3 runs 13 residues.

The rearrangement uses TRBV15 and TRBJ2-3, with 7 bases matching TRBD1. The CDR3 sequence is 16 residues long. J lost 2 bases, V lost 0 bases, and 5 bases had no gene match. Germline V gene sequence: CDR1 LNHNV, CDR2 YYDKDF (reference sequence). The CDR3 region is CATSRENRGFTDTQYF. CDR3 nucleotides: TGTGCCACCAGCAGAGAAAACAGGGGATTCACAGATACGCAGTATTTT. The complete variable domain, with remaining parts taken from reference TRBV15 and TRBJ2-3, reads DAMVIQNPRYQVTQFGKPVTLSCSQTLNHNVMYWYQQKSSQAPKLLFHYYDKDFNNEADTPDNFQSRRPNTSFCFLDIRSPGLGDTAMYLCATSRENRGFTDTQYFGPGTRLTVL.

This rearrangement joins TRBV7-9 to TRBJ2-6, with D tentatively TRBD2 (7 bases). The V gene lost 1 base and the J gene lost 2 bases, with 15 bases spanning the gap. The CDR3 consists of 18 residues. Germline CDR1 and CDR2: SEHNR and FQNEAQ (reference sequence). The CDR3 region has the DNA TGTGCCAGCAGCTTAGACTGGGGGGGCCCCACTGGGGCCAACGTCCTGACTTTC. It specifies CASSLDWGGPTGANVLTF.

J is TRBJ1-1 and V is TRBV12-3 or TRBV12-4; 7 nucleotides agree with TRBD1. The CDR3 sequence is 14 residues long. The J segment lost 1 base and the V segment lost 4 bases, leaving 3 bases of the junction unmatched. CDR3 protein: CASSYGTENTEAFF. The CDR3 region has the DNA TGTGCCAGCAGTTACGGGACAGAGAACACTGAAGCTTTCTTT.

V and J are TRBV5-1 and TRBJ2-1; 8 positions agree with TRBD2. Germline CDR1 is SGHRS and CDR2 is YFSETQ. The CDR3 is 14 amino acids. With 2 bases clipped from V and 7 bases from J, the junction kept 5 bases outside the gene matches. The CDR3, as DNA: TGCGCCAGCAGCTTACTAGCGGCGGGGAATGAGCAGTTCTTC. Protein product: CASSLLAAGNEQFF.

The chain is built from TRBV20-1 and TRBJ2-7; no firm D call. V was shortened by 0 bases and J by 3 bases, with 3 bases between the two germline ends. The CDR3 length is 11 residues. Germline-derived CDR1 and CDR2 are DFQATT and SNEGSKA (reference sequence). CDR3 protein: CSARERYEQYF. CDR3 in DNA: TGCAGTGCTAGAGAGCGCTACGAGCAGTACTTC.

This clonotype was counted a few times. This chain uses TRBV9 with TRBJ1-1; tentatively, D is TRBD1 (6 bases). Germline V lookup: CDR1 SGDLS, CDR2 YYNGEE. The V gene lost 1 base and the J gene lost 2 bases, with 15 bases spanning the gap. This CDR3 has 16 amino acids. As DNA, the CDR3 is TGTGCCAGCAGCGTAACGGCAGGGGCATCAAACACTGAAGCTTTCTTT. It specifies CASSVTAGASNTEAFF.

This chain uses TRBV6-1 with TRBJ2-1; 10 nucleotides line up with TRBD2. The ends lost 7 bases at V and 3 bases at J; junction bases unmatched: 6. The CDR3 contains 15 residues. CDR1 is MNHNS, CDR2 SASEGT, per germline. DNA of the CDR3: TGTGCCAGCAACAGCGGGAGGGGGGACTACAATGAGCAGTTCTTC. Its translation is CASNSGRGDYNEQFF.

This clonotype was seen only a few times. V gene TRBV5-1 combines with J gene TRBJ2-7; 7 bases are shared with TRBD2. The J call may not be correct, given that the DNA end is closer to TRBJ2-4. This CDR3 region has 16 residues. Germline CDR1 reads SGHRS; CDR2 reads YFSETQ. CDR3 nucleotides: TGCGCCAGCAGCTTGGTGGCCTCAACGGGAGGTGGCATTCAGTACTTC. Protein product: CASSLVASTGGGIQYF.

The chain carries TRBV20-1 and TRBJ1-5; the D gene is possibly TRBD1 (6 bases). V was cut by 3 bases and J by 6 bases, with 21 bases left in between. This CDR3 has 16 residues. CDR1 and CDR2 from the germline V gene are DFQATT and SNEGSKA (reference sequence). The CDR3 region is CSARGFTGPRTQPQHF. The CDR3 region has the DNA TGCAGTGCTAGGGGTTTCACAGGGCCCAGAACTCAGCCCCAGCATTTT.